A single sample gave rise to the 12 T cell receptor beta chains below, sequenced in a study of metastatic and nonmetastatic thyroid tumors. TCRdb called clones again from the PCR reads with MiXCR. Of about 40,000 clones in the sample, more than 9.5% are singletons; the top ten hold around 25%. Each patient went into thyroid surgery without having received any treatment. The source material was blood. These TCRs come from a female donor with papillary thyroid cancer or a benign thyroid nodule (not recorded which). Some clones in this sample may be carry-over from other donors' samples.

In this sample, this clone turned up many times. Here the CDR3 reads CASSRAGGRGEQFF. The CDR3 DNA is TGTGCCAGCTCCCGGGCGGGGGGGCGCGGTGAGCAGTTCTTC. The chain uses TRBV9 and TRBJ2-1, with TRBD2 matching over 9 bases. The trim removed 7 bases at V and 9 bases at J, leaving 11 bases unmatched. Per the germline V gene, CDR1 is SGDLS and CDR2 is YYNGEE. This CDR3 region has 14 residues. Full variable domain (remainder filled in from reference TRBV9 and TRBJ2-1): DSGVTQTPKHLITATGQRVTLRCSPRSGDLSVYWYQQSLDQGLQFLIQYYNGEERAKGNILERFSAQQFPDLHSELNLSSLELGDSALYFCASSRAGGRGEQFFGPGTRLTVL.

This clone was counted a few times. This sequence may be a read error, since a much larger clone differs from it by one base. This sample includes further DNA sequences coding for the same CDR3. V gene TRBV12-3 or TRBV12-4 combines with J gene TRBJ2-5, with 7 bases identical to TRBD2. Unmatched junction bases numbered 8, after V lost 5 bases and J lost 8 bases. This CDR3 has 13 amino acids. The CDR3 reads CASSKTSVGTQYF. CDR3 bases: TGTGCCAGCAGTAAAACTAGCGTTGGTACCCAGTACTTC.

The chain joins TRBV20-1 to TRBJ1-6; the D is unclear. The CDR3 runs to 14 residues. Germline V gene data show CDR1 as DFQATT and CDR2 as SNEGSKA (reference sequence). V was trimmed by 4 bases and J by 0 bases, leaving 7 bases between them. CDR3 loop: CSATHGSYNSPLHF. CDR3 DNA sequence: TGCAGTGCTACCCATGGCTCCTATAATTCACCCCTCCACTTT.

This clone was observed many times. The V and J genes are TRBV2 and TRBJ2-1, with D perhaps being TRBD1 or TRBD2 (6 bases each). The V end lost 6 bases, the J end lost 7 bases, and 16 bases lay between the germline ends. CDR3 length equals 14 residues. Germline values: CDR1 SNHLY, CDR2 FYNNEI. CDR3 in amino acids: CASRPMGGWNEQFF. CDR3 nucleotides: TGTGCCAGCAGGCCAATGGGGGGCTGGAATGAGCAGTTCTTC. Full variable domain (remainder filled in from reference TRBV2 and TRBJ2-1): EPEVTQTPSHQVTQMGQEVILRCVPISNHLYFYWYRQILGQKVEFLVSFYNNEISEKSEIFDDQFSVERPDGSNFTLKIRSTKLEDSAMYFCASRPMGGWNEQFFGPGTRLTVL.

Ten or more counts support this clone. This sequence joins TRBV20-1 and TRBJ1-1; D is unclear. The V end lost 6 bases, the J end lost 0 bases, and 11 bases lay between the germline ends. The length of the CDR3 is 13 residues. Germline V lookup: CDR1 DFQATT, CDR2 SNEGSKA (reference sequence). The CDR3 DNA is TGCAGTGCCTACGGGAGAGTGAACACTGAAGCTTTCTTT. The encoded protein is CSAYGRVNTEAFF.

At least ten counts were recorded for this clone. The V call is TRBV7-3, the J call TRBJ1-6, with a tentative D call TRBD1 (5 bases). Germline CDR1 is SGHTA and CDR2 is FQGTGA. V shed 5 bases and J shed 10 bases, with 15 bases lying between them. This CDR3 is 14 amino acids long. CDR3 in DNA: TGTGCCAGCAGCCTCGGGACCGACAACTCACCCCTCCACTTT. It yields the protein CASSLGTDNSPLHF.

This clone was picked up a small number of times. V is TRBV11-1 and J is TRBJ1-3; D not certain. The V end was cut by 2 bases, the J end by 0 bases, with 8 bases between. Germline V CDR1 and CDR2: SGHAT, FQDESV (reference sequence). The CDR3 runs to 15 residues. The CDR3 sequence: CASSLRSGSGNTIYF. CDR3 in DNA: TGTGCCAGCAGCTTAAGAAGCGGCTCTGGAAACACCATATATTTT.

This clone showed up many times. The J gene is TRBJ2-7, the V gene TRBV4-3; TRBD1 is a possible D gene (6 bases). Germline CDR1 reads LGHNA; CDR2 reads YSLEER. The V end was cut by 0 bases, the J end by 7 bases, with 13 bases between. The CDR3 covers 14 residues. CDR3 DNA: TGCGCCAGCAGCCAAGATACAGGGACGGGGGAGCAGTACTTC. Protein: CASSQDTGTGEQYF.

Comments on this clone: Sequence at one end of the junction differs from germline and may be a read error. V gene TRBV19 combines with J gene TRBJ1-2; D not resolved. CDR3 length: 9 amino acids. The germline CDR1 and CDR2 sequences are LNHDA and SQIVND (reference sequence). CDR3 sequence (DNA): TGTGCCAGTAGTCCCCAAGACAACTTC. This codes for CASSPQDNF.

This clone was counted ten times or more. The J gene is TRBJ2-2, the V gene TRBV3-1; D is undetermined. Looked up from germline, CDR1 is LGHDT and CDR2 is YNNKEL (reference sequence). Trimming took off 5 bases at V and 7 bases at J, with 14 bases between the two ends. The CDR3 has 14 amino acids. CDR3 sequence reads: CASSTPLLSGELFF. The DNA for the CDR3 is TGTGCCAGCAGCACCCCCTTACTGAGCGGGGAGCTGTTTTTT.

This clone was counted at least ten times. The J gene is TRBJ2-1, the V gene TRBV9; TRBD2 matches at 9 bases. The CDR3 consists of 17 residues. J gave up 0 bases and V 0 bases, and 4 bases lay outside the gene matches. Germline V lookup: CDR1 SGDLS, CDR2 YYNGEE. In DNA form, the CDR3 reads TGTGCCAGCAGCGTAGGGGTTAGCGGGAGCTCCTACAATGAGCAGTTCTTC. Its translation: CASSVGVSGSSYNEQFF.

This clone was counted at least ten times. The chain uses TRBV11-3 and TRBJ1-3, with 7 bases aligning to TRBD1. The CDR3 runs 15 residues. V lost 5 bases, J lost 2 bases, and 6 bases stayed unmatched. Germline CDR1 reads SGHNT; CDR2 reads YENEEA. The CDR3 nucleotides are TGTGCCAGCAGCCCCCTTGGGACAGCTGGAAACACCATATATTTT. Residues: CASSPLGTAGNTIYF. Full variable domain (remainder filled in from reference TRBV11-3 and TRBJ1-3): EAGVVQSPRYKIIEKKQPVAFWCNPISGHNTLYWYLQNLGQGPELLIRYENEEAVDDSQLPKDRFSAERLKGVDSTLKIQPAELGDSAVYLCASSPLGTAGNTIYFGEGSWLTVV.